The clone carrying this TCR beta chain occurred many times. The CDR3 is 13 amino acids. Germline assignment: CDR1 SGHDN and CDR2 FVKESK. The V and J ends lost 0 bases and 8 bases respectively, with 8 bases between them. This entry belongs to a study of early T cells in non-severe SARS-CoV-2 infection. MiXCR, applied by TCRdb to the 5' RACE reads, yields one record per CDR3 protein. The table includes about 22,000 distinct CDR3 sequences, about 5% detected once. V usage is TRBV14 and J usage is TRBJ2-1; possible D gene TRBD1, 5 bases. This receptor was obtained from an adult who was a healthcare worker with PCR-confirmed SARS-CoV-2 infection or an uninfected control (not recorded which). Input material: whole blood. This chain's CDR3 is CASSQDLGHEQFF. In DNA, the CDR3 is TGTGCCAGCAGCCAAGATCTGGGGCATGAGCAGTTCTTC.